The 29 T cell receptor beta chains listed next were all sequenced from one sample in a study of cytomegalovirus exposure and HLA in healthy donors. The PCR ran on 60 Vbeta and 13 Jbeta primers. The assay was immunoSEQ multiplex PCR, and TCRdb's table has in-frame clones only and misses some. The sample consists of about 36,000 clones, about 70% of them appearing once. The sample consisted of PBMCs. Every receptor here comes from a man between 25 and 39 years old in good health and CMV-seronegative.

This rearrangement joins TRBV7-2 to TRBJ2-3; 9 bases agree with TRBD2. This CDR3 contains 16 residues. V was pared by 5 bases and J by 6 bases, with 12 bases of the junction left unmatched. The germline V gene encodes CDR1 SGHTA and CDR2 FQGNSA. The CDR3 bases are TGTGCCAGCAGCCCAGGGCTAGCGGGGCGGGGGGATACGCAGTATTTT. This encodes CASSPGLAGRGDTQYF.

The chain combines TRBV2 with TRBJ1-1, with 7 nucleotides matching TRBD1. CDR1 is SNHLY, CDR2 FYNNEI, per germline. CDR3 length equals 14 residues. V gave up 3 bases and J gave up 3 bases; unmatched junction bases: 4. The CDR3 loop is CASSERQGYTEAFF. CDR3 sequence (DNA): TGTGCCAGCAGTGAGCGACAGGGATACACTGAAGCTTTCTTT. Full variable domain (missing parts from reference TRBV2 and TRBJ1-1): EPEVTQTPSHQVTQMGQEVILRCVPISNHLYFYWYRQILGQKVEFLVSFYNNEISEKSEIFDDQFSVERPDGSNFTLKIRSTKLEDSAMYFCASSERQGYTEAFFGQGTRLTVV.

DNA of the CDR3: TGTGCCAGCAGTCCGTCCCCCAGGGCCAGGGAAAAACTGTTTTTT. This encodes CASSPSPRAREKLFF. This chain uses TRBV6-5 with TRBJ1-4; weak D call: TRBD1 (5 bases). This CDR3 has 15 amino acids. V was shortened by 5 bases and J by 8 bases, with 18 bases between the two germline ends. Germline CDR1 MNHEY, CDR2 SVGAGI.

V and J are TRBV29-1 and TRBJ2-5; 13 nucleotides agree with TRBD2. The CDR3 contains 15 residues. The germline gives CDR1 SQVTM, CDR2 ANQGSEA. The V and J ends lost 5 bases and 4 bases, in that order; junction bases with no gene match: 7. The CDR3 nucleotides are TGCAGCGTTCGAGGACTAGCGGGAGATGGAGAGACCCAGTACTTC. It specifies CSVRGLAGDGETQYF.

The CDR3 DNA sequence: TGTGCCAGCTCACCCGGACAGCAAGCCCCTGAAGCTTTCTTT. Protein: CASSPGQQAPEAFF. The V call is TRBV18, the J call TRBJ1-1, with TRBD1 as a possible D gene (6 bases). The ends were cut back, 3 bases at V and 6 bases at J, with 14 bases in the middle. Germline V lookup: CDR1 KGHSH, CDR2 LQKENI. The CDR3 consists of 14 residues.

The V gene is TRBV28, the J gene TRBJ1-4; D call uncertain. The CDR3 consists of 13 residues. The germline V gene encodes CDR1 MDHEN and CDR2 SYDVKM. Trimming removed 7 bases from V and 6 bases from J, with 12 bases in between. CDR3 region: CASTRTVYEKLFF. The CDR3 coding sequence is TGTGCCAGCACCCGGACTGTTTATGAAAAACTGTTTTTT.

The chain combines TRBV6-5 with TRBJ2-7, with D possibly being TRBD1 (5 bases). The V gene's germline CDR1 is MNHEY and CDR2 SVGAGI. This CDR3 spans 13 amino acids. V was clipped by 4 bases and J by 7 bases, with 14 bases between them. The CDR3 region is CASSLPGSREQYF. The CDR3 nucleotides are TGTGCCAGCAGTTTACCAGGGTCGAGGGAGCAGTACTTC.

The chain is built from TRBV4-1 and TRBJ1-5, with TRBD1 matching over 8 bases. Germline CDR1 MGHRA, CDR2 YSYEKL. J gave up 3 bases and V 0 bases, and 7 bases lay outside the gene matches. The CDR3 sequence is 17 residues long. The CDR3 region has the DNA TGCGCCAGCAGCCAAGATCGTGGACAGGGACCCAATCAGCCCCAGCATTTT. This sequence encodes CASSQDRGQGPNQPQHF.

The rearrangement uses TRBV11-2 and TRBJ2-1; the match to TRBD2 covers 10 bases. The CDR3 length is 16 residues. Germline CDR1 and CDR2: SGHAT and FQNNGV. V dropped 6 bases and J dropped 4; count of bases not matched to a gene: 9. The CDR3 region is CASRRISGRSYNEQFF. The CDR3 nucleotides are TGTGCCAGCAGGCGTATTAGCGGGAGGTCGTACAATGAGCAGTTCTTC.

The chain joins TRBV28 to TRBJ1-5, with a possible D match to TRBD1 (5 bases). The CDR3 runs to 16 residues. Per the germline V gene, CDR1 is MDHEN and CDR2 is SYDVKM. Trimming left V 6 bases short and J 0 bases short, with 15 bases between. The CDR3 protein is CASSPSTVHSNQPQHF. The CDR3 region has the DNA TGTGCCAGCAGCCCCTCGACAGTGCATAGCAATCAGCCCCAGCATTTT.

The CDR3: CASSPAGNEKLFF. CDR3 DNA: TGCGCCAGCAGCCCCGCGGGTAATGAAAAACTGTTTTTT. This sequence joins TRBV5-1 and TRBJ1-4; D unclear. Trimming cost V 4 bases and J 4 bases, with 8 bases left between them. CDR3 length equals 13 residues. The germline V gene has CDR1 SGHRS and CDR2 YFSETQ. Full variable domain (rest looked up from reference TRBV5-1 and TRBJ1-4): KAGVTQTPRYLIKTRGQQVTLSCSPISGHRSVSWYQQTPGQGLQFLFEYFSETQRNKGNFPGRFSGRQFSNSRSEMNVSTLELGDSALYLCASSPAGNEKLFFGSGTQLSVL.

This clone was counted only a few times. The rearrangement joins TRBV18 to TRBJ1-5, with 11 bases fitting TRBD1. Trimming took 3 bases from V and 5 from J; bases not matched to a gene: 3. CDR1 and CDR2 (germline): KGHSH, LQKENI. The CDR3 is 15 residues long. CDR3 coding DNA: TGTGCCAGCTCACCCGCGGGACAGGGGGATCAGCCCCAGCATTTT. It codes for CASSPAGQGDQPQHF.

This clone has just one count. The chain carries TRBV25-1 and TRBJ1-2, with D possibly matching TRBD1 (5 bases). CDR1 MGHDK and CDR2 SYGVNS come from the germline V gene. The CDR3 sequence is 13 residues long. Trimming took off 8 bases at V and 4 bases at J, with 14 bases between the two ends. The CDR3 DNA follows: TGTGCCAGCCCACCGACAGCCATCTATGGCTACACCTTC. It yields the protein CASPPTAIYGYTF.

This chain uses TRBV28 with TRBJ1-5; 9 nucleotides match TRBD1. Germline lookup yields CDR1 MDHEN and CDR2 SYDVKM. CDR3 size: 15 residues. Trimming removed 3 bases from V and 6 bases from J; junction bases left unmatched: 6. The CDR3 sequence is CASSLTGGNRQPQHF. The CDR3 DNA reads TGTGCCAGCAGTTTGACAGGGGGAAATCGTCAGCCCCAGCATTTT.

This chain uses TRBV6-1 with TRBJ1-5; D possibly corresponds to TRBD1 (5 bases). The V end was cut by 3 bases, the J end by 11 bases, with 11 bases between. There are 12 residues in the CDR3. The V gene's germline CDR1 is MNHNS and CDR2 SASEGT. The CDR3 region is CASSDRGRAQHF. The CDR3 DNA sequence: TGTGCCAGCAGTGATAGGGGCAGGGCCCAGCATTTT.

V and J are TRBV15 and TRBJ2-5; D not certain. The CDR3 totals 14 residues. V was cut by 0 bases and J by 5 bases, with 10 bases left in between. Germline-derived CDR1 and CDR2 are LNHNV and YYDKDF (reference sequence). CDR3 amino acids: CATSRDYGEETQYF. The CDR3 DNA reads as TGTGCCACCAGCAGAGATTATGGTGAGGAGACCCAGTACTTC.

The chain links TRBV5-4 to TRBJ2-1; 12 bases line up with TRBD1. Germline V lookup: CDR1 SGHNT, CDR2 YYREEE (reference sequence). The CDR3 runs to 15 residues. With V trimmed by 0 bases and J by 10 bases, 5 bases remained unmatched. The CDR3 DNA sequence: TGTGCCAGCAGCTTGGGGGGACAGGGGGCCGGGGAGCAGTTCTTC. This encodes CASSLGGQGAGEQFF.

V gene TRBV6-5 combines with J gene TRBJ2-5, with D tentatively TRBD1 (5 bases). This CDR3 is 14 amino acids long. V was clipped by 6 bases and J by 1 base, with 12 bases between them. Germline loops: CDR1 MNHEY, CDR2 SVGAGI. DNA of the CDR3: TGTGCCAGCAGCTCCGGACATACCCAAGAGACCCAGTACTTC. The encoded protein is CASSSGHTQETQYF.

The CDR3 here is CASSERGGLGKEQYF. DNA of the CDR3: TGTGCCAGCAGTGAAAGGGGGGGCCTCGGTAAAGAGCAGTACTTC. V is TRBV25-1 and J is TRBJ2-7; the D gene is possibly TRBD2 (7 bases). With 2 bases removed from V and 7 bases from J, the gap between germline ends came to 18 bases. Looked up from germline, CDR1 is MGHDK and CDR2 is SYGVNS. The CDR3 is 15 amino acids.

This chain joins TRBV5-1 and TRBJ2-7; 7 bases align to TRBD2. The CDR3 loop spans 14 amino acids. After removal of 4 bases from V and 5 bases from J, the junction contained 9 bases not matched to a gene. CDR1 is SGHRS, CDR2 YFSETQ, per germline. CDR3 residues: CASSGGELVDEQYF. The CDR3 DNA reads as TGCGCCAGCAGCGGGGGGGAACTAGTTGACGAGCAGTACTTC.

The CDR3 is CASSLGGRRLNTEAFF. The CDR3 region has the DNA TGTGCCAGCAGTTTGGGAGGTAGGAGACTGAACACTGAAGCTTTCTTT. The V and J genes are TRBV28 and TRBJ1-1; D gene ambiguous. V shed 3 bases and J shed 0 bases, with 14 bases lying between them. Germline assignment: CDR1 MDHEN and CDR2 SYDVKM. CDR3 length: 16 residues.

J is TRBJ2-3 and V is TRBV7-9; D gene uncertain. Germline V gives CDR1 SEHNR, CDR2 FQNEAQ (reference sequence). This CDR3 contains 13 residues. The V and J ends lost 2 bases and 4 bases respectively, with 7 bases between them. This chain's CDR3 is CASSLLTSDTQYF. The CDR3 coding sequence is TGTGCCAGCAGCTTATTAACATCAGATACGCAGTATTTT. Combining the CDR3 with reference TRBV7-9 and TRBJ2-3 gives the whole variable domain DTGVSQNPRHKITKRGQNVTFRCDPISEHNRLYWYRQTLGQGPEFLTYFQNEAQLEKSRLLSDRFSAERPKGSFSTLEIQRTEQGDSAMYLCASSLLTSDTQYFGPGTRLTVL.

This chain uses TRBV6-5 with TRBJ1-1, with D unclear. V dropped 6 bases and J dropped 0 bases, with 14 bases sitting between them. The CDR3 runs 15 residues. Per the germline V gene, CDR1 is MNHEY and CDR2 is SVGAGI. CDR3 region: CASSSPSRVNTEAFF. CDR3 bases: TGTGCCAGCAGCTCCCCCTCTCGCGTGAACACTGAAGCTTTCTTT.

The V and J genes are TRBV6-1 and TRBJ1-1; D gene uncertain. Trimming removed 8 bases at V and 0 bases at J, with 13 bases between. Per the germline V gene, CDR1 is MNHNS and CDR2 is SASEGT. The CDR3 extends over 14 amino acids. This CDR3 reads CASRFLLLNTEAFF. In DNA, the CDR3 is TGTGCCAGCCGTTTTCTTCTACTGAACACTGAAGCTTTCTTT.

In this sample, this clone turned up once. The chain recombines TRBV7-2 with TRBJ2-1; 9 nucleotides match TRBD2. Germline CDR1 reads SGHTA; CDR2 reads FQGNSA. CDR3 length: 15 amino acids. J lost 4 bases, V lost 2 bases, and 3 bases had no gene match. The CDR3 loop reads CASSLRLAGYNEQFF. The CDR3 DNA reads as TGTGCCAGCAGCTTAAGGCTAGCGGGGTACAATGAGCAGTTCTTC.

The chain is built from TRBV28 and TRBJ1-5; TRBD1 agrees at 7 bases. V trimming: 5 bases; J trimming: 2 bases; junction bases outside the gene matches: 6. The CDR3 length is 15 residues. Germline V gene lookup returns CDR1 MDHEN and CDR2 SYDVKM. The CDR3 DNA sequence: TGTGCCAGCAGTAGTACAGGGGCCGGCAATCAGCCCCAGCATTTT. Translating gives CASSSTGAGNQPQHF.

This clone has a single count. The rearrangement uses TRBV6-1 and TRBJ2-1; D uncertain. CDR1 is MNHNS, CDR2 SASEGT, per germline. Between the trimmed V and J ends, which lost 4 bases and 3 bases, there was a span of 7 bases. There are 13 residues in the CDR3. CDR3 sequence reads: CASSVGNYNEQFF. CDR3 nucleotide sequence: TGTGCCAGCAGTGTGGGCAACTACAATGAGCAGTTCTTC.

The CDR3 DNA reads TGTGCCAGCAGCGTGAAAGGGGGTCGAGGGTACGAGGGGGTCAATCAGCCCCAGCATTTT. Encoded protein: CASSVKGGRGYEGVNQPQHF. This chain connects TRBV9 to TRBJ1-5, with D possibly being TRBD1 (6 bases). This CDR3 contains 20 residues. V was shortened by 2 bases and J by 3 bases, with 27 bases between the two germline ends. Germline loops: CDR1 SGDLS, CDR2 YYNGEE.

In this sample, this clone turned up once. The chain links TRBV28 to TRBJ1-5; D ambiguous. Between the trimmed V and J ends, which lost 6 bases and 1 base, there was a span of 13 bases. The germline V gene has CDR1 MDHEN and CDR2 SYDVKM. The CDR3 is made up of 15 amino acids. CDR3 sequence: CASSWRLGSNQPQHF. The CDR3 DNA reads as TGTGCCAGCAGCTGGAGGTTGGGGAGCAATCAGCCCCAGCATTTT.